The present TCR beta chain was sequenced within a study of hypomethylating agent response in myelodysplastic syndrome. Overall study context: Of these patients, about 6 responded (complete response or hematologic improvement) and a few did not.

The data were produced by immunoSEQ multiplex PCR, yet TCRdb's version contains in-frame clones alone and is incomplete. The sample consists of around 5,000 clones, about 80% of them appearing once. Study-level findings and limits: After treatment, novel clonotypes emerged more in responders, contracted ones more in non-responders. Whether shared GLIPH2 clusters recognize novel MDS antigens was not confirmed.

Regarding this clone: What it binds is not known.

The sequences come from bone marrow, collected before or after starting hypomethylating agent treatment for myelodysplastic syndrome (not recorded which). The sequence came from a human donor with myelodysplastic syndrome.

Here the CDR3 DNA reads TGTGCCAGCAGTACGGACACCCTTATTACAGATACGCAGTATTTT. It yields the protein CASSTDTLITDTQYF. The V call is TRBV6-6, the J call TRBJ2-3; D is possibly TRBD1 (5 bases). Between the trimmed V and J ends, which lost 5 bases and 3 bases, there was a span of 15 bases. The length of the CDR3 is 15 residues. Per germline, CDR1 MNHNY and CDR2 SVGAGI (reference sequence).